Below are 17 T cell receptor beta chains sequenced from a single sample in a study of T cell responses to AZD1222 COVID-19 vaccine. Clones were read by immunoSEQ multiplex PCR, and TCRdb kept only the in-frame ones, dropping some. The repertoire holds 150,000 to 200,000 clones, with about 90% as singletons. Material: peripheral blood, obtained 28 days after the second AZD1222 dose. Receptors were obtained from an adult who received the AZD1222 COVID-19 vaccine.

The chain recombines TRBV12-5 with TRBJ2-7; D may correspond to TRBD1 or TRBD2 (5 bases each). Germline V gene data show CDR1 as LGHNT and CDR2 as FRNRAP. Trimming removed 1 base from V and 6 bases from J, with 16 bases in between. CDR3 length: 15 amino acids. The CDR3 region has the DNA TGTGCTAGTGGTTTGGGGCCGGGACCCCTGGGCGAGCAGTACTTC. Translated, it gives CASGLGPGPLGEQYF.

The V gene is TRBV6-1, the J gene TRBJ1-1; 7 bases align to TRBD1. Per the germline V gene, CDR1 is MNHNS and CDR2 is SASEGT. CDR3 length: 16 amino acids. The V segment lost 3 bases and the J segment 2 bases; nucleotides outside the gene matches: 9. As DNA, the CDR3 is TGTGCCAGCAGTGACGGGACAGCCGCGCTAAACACTGAAGCTTTCTTT. Translating it yields CASSDGTAALNTEAFF.

The chain has TRBV4-2 and TRBJ1-1, with D possibly TRBD1 on 5 matching bases. The CDR3 is made up of 15 amino acids. V lost 1 base to trimming and J lost 6 bases, with 15 bases between them. From germline, CDR1 is LGHNA and CDR2 YNFKEQ. Here the CDR3 reads CASSQGQGGGAEAFF. In DNA, the CDR3 is TGTGCCAGCAGCCAAGGGCAGGGCGGTGGCGCTGAAGCTTTCTTT.

The count of this clone is one. The rearrangement joins TRBV3-1 (or the pseudogene TRBV3-2) to TRBJ1-1, with unresolved D. With 0 bases removed from V and 0 bases from J, the gap between germline ends came to 2 bases. The CDR3 contains 13 residues. The germline gives CDR1 LGHDT, CDR2 YNNKEL (reference sequence). CDR3 in DNA: TGTGCCAGCAGCCAAGATTTGAACACTGAAGCTTTCTTT. The encoded protein is CASSQDLNTEAFF.

This clone was seen a single time. The chain uses TRBV4-1 and TRBJ2-2, with D possibly matching TRBD1 (6 bases). There are 17 residues in the CDR3. V was pared by 3 bases and J by 6 bases, with 20 bases between. The germline V gene has CDR1 MGHRA and CDR2 YSYEKL. In nucleotides, the CDR3 is TGCGCCAGCAGCCATCCGACAGGCCTATTTGAGTCCGGGGAGCTGTTTTTT. Protein product: CASSHPTGLFESGELFF.

The CDR3 loop reads CASSESPGGGGLDTQYF. In nucleotides, the CDR3 is TGTGCCAGCAGTGAAAGTCCTGGCGGGGGGGGTCTCGATACGCAGTATTTT. The chain couples TRBV6-1 to TRBJ2-3; TRBD2 matches at 9 bases. With V trimmed by 2 bases and J by 6 bases, 12 bases remained unmatched. From germline, CDR1 is MNHNS and CDR2 SASEGT. The CDR3 has 17 amino acids.

CDR3 in amino acids: CASSRGHYMNTEAFF. DNA for the CDR3: TGTGCCAGCAGCCGAGGGCACTACATGAACACTGAAGCTTTCTTT. The V call is TRBV4-2, the J call TRBJ1-1, with D unresolved. CDR1 and CDR2 from the germline V gene are LGHNA and YNFKEQ. The CDR3 has 15 amino acids. Trimming removed 4 bases at V and 0 bases at J, with 12 bases between.

This clone was counted once. The rearrangement joins TRBV5-8 to TRBJ1-3; a weak D match, TRBD1 (6 bases). V lost 1 base and J 4 bases, leaving 15 bases between the germline ends. The CDR3 spans 16 residues. Germline V lookup: CDR1 SGHTS, CDR2 YDEGEE. CDR3 coding DNA: TGTGCCAGCAGCTTGTCACACGGGGGCCAAGGAAACACCATATATTTT. Translated: CASSLSHGGQGNTIYF.

This chain links TRBV7-2 with TRBJ1-5; D is unclear. Germline V gene lookup returns CDR1 SGHTA and CDR2 FQGNSA. The ends were cut back, 5 bases at V and 7 bases at J, with 12 bases in the middle. The CDR3 totals 13 residues. The CDR3 nucleotides are TGTGCCAGCAGCCCCTCGGTTGCCCAGCCCCAGCATTTT. This translates into CASSPSVAQPQHF.

The chain uses TRBV7-8 and TRBJ1-2; D remains ambiguous. Trimming took off 2 bases at V and 5 bases at J, with 9 bases between the two ends. In germline, CDR1 is SGHVS, CDR2 FQNEAQ. This CDR3 has 13 amino acids. The CDR3 region is CASSLQLWYGYTF. CDR3 in DNA: TGTGCCAGCAGCTTACAGTTATGGTATGGCTACACCTTC.

Comments on this clone: Other DNA sequences from this sample encode an identical CDR3 as well. This rearrangement joins TRBV7-9 to TRBJ2-1; D is undetermined. V was cut by 6 bases and J by 2 bases, with 2 bases left in between. The CDR3 is 11 amino acids. Germline assignment: CDR1 SEHNR and CDR2 FQNEAQ (reference sequence). CDR3: CASSTYNEQFF. In DNA, the CDR3 is TGTGCCAGCAGTACCTACAATGAGCAGTTCTTC.

J is TRBJ2-5 and V is TRBV28; D unclear. Germline CDR1 MDHEN, CDR2 SYDVKM. The CDR3 has 13 residues. Trimming pared 2 bases from V and 5 bases from J, leaving 9 bases between. The CDR3 loop reads CASSLRVRETQYF. The CDR3 bases are TGTGCCAGCAGTTTACGGGTACGGGAGACCCAGTACTTC.

In its sample, this clone was seen once. The J gene is TRBJ1-2, the V gene TRBV15, with TRBD1 as a possible D gene (6 bases). This CDR3 has 15 residues. Trimming took off 0 bases at V and 4 bases at J, with 12 bases between the two ends. Germline CDR1 LNHNV, CDR2 YYDKDF (reference sequence). As DNA, the CDR3 is TGTGCCACCAGCAGAGAGGGGAGAGGGGGCTATGGCTACACCTTC. Its translation: CATSREGRGGYGYTF.

The chain recombines TRBV10-1 with TRBJ1-1; D remains ambiguous. Trimming shortened V by 0 bases and J by 3 bases, and 8 bases separated the two germline ends. The CDR3 extends over 14 amino acids. Per the germline V gene, CDR1 is WNHNN and CDR2 is SYGVQD (reference sequence). This chain's CDR3 is CASSESIGYTEAFF. The CDR3 DNA sequence: TGCGCCAGCAGTGAGTCGATCGGGTACACTGAAGCTTTCTTT.

J is TRBJ2-1 and V is TRBV9; D remains unclear. This CDR3 has 13 amino acids. From germline, CDR1 is SGDLS and CDR2 YYNGEE. V lost 4 bases and J 12 bases, leaving 17 bases between the germline ends. CDR3 in amino acids: CASSFDAAARQFF. The CDR3 DNA sequence: TGTGCCAGCAGCTTTGACGCCGCGGCAAGGCAGTTCTTC.

This chain links TRBV5-1 with TRBJ2-2; D ambiguous. The CDR3 covers 16 residues. From germline, CDR1 is SGHRS and CDR2 YFSETQ. Trimming left V 6 bases short and J 1 base short, with 16 bases between. CDR3 region: CASNPLPSGNTGELFF. The CDR3 nucleotides read TGCGCCAGCAACCCTCTCCCTTCGGGGAACACCGGGGAGCTGTTTTTT.

This clone was found a few times. The chain has TRBV29-1 and TRBJ2-7, with a possible D match to TRBD2 (6 bases). Between the trimmed V and J ends, which lost 5 bases and 0 bases, there was a span of 8 bases. The CDR3 has 12 residues. Germline loops: CDR1 SQVTM, CDR2 ANQGSEA. The CDR3 sequence is CSVYGSSYEQYF. DNA for the CDR3: TGCAGCGTTTACGGGAGCTCCTACGAGCAGTACTTC.